The clone carrying this T cell receptor beta chain was counted a single time. The data stem from a study of blood T cell repertoires in COVID-19. Study-wide background: Spain, Italy and the United States supplied samples that represented acute and convalescent COVID-19. PBMCs, B-cell-depleted T cells, or T cells provided the cDNA or gDNA that made up the material.

CDR3 length: 14 amino acids. Trimming cost V 6 bases and J 9 bases; bases outside gene matches: 5. Germline CDR1 is MNHNY and CDR2 is SVGAGI (reference sequence). In the authors' workflow: Reference gene primer amplification in the assay estimated nucleated cell counts. The method was immunoSEQ multiplex PCR; TCRdb's version includes in-frame clones alone and lacks a portion of them. V and J calls and clone size come straight from that table; D and trimming were deduced from the DNA. The sample includes around 160,000 clones, around 90% of them seen just once. The sample taken for sequencing was peripheral blood. This clonotype was obtained from a man aged 18 to 29 with acute or convalescent COVID-19. This rearrangement joins TRBV6-6 to TRBJ1-6; 10 bases map to TRBD1. The CDR3 coding sequence is TGTGCCAGCAGCCTAGGGACAGGGGCTTCACCCCTCCACTTT. Amino acids: CASSLGTGASPLHF.